This section outlines one TCR beta chain sequence together with its context. As yet, its antigen is unknown. These data come from a study of T cells after yellow fever vaccination. Trimming removed 6 bases at V and 1 base at J, with 12 bases between. Looked up from germline, CDR1 is MNHNS and CDR2 is SASEGT. The CDR3 contains 14 residues. TCRdb re-called the 5' RACE reads through MiXCR, storing one row per CDR3 protein. In the table there are 250,000 or so distinct CDR3 sequences, around 3.5% of which are singletons. Study observations and caveats: Primary-vaccination clones mostly resurfaced post-booster (around 95% CD4, about 87% CD8).

The TCR sequence derives from a man between 18 and 29 years old who received the YFV17D yellow fever vaccine. Sequencing was performed on PBMCs, taken 15 days after the yellow fever booster vaccination. The genes are TRBV6-1 and TRBJ1-1; D not certain. CDR3 residues: CASRWPMGNTEAFF. Written as DNA, the CDR3 is TGTGCCAGCAGGTGGCCCATGGGGAACACTGAAGCTTTCTTT.